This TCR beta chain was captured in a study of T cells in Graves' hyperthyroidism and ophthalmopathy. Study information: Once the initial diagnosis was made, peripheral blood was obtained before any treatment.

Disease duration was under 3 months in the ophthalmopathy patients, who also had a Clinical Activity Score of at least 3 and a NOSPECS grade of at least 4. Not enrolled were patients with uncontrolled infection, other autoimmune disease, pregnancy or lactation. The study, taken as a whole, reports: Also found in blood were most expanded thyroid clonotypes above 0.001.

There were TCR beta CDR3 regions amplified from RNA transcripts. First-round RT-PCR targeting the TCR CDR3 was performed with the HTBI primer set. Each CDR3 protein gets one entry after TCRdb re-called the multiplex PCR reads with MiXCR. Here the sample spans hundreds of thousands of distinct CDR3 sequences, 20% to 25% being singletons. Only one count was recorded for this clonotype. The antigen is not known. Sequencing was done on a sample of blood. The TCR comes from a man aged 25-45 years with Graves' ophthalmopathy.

The CDR3 reads CSVDVGYGYTF. The DNA of the CDR3 is TGCAGCGTTGATGTAGGCTATGGCTACACCTTC. The rearrangement links TRBV29-1 to TRBJ1-2; D is undetermined. V lost 3 bases, J lost 4 bases, and 6 bases lay in between. Germline assignment: CDR1 SQVTM and CDR2 ANQGSEA. The CDR3 covers 11 residues. Supplemented by reference TRBV29-1 and TRBJ1-2, the full variable domain reads SAVISQKPSRDICQRGTSLTIQCQVDSQVTMMFWYRQQPGQSLTLIATANQGSEATYESGFVIDKFPISRPNLTFSTLTVSNMSPEDSSIYLCSVDVGYGYTFGSGTRLTVV.